The 10 T cell receptor beta chains below come from one sample, sequenced in a study of identical twins. TCRdb called the 5' RACE reads again in MiXCR, with one record for every CDR3 protein. The table lists 750,000 to 950,000 distinct CDR3 sequences, around 12% of them singletons. These data were also reused for a study on yellow fever vaccine responses in identical twins.

The sequencing sample was made of PBMCs. Source of these receptors: a woman younger than 35 in good health.

This clonotype has more than one count but fewer than ten. The rearrangement uses TRBV5-1 and TRBJ1-2; 11 nucleotides match TRBD1. The CDR3 extends over 14 amino acids. Germline V gene data show CDR1 as SGHRS and CDR2 as YFSETQ. The junction had 3 bases not matched to a gene; V was cut back by 5 bases and J by 3 bases. The CDR3 loop reads CASRGTGGDYGYTF. CDR3 DNA sequence: TGCGCCAGCAGGGGGACAGGGGGAGACTATGGCTACACCTTC.

The gene calls are TRBV27 and TRBJ1-2; 12 nucleotides align to TRBD1. CDR3 length equals 16 residues. V shed 5 bases and J 6 bases; nucleotides not matched to a gene: 10. Germline V gene data show CDR1 as MNHEY and CDR2 as SMNVEV (reference sequence). The CDR3 nucleotides are TGTGCCAGCAGTCTGGGACAGGGGGCCAGAGGAAATGGCTACACCTTC. Protein sequence: CASSLGQGARGNGYTF.

This clonotype was recorded a few times. This sequence joins TRBV7-9 and TRBJ2-3, with 13 bases lining up with TRBD2. The trim removed 5 bases at V and 1 base at J, leaving 6 bases unmatched. Germline V gene data show CDR1 as SEHNR and CDR2 as FQNEAQ (reference sequence). The CDR3 runs 17 residues. CDR3 amino acids: CASSPGGLAGGTDTQYF. The CDR3 DNA follows: TGTGCCAGCAGCCCAGGCGGACTAGCGGGAGGCACAGATACGCAGTATTTT.

The V gene is TRBV28, the J gene TRBJ2-2, with D perhaps being TRBD1 or TRBD2 (5 bases each). Trimming cost V 6 bases and J 0 bases, with 11 bases left between them. The CDR3 sequence is 15 residues long. CDR1 is MDHEN and CDR2 is SYDVKM in the germline V gene. The CDR3 region is CASRGEDANTGELFF. CDR3 DNA: TGTGCCAGCAGGGGGGAAGACGCGAACACCGGGGAGCTGTTTTTT.

This clonotype was picked up a small number of times. This chain uses TRBV6-5 with TRBJ2-1; D unclear. CDR3 length: 11 residues. V lost 8 bases to trimming and J lost 5 bases, with 7 bases between them. Germline CDR1 reads MNHEY; CDR2 reads SVGAGI. The CDR3 nucleotides are TGTGCCAGCCGGAGTAACAATGAGCAGTTCTTC. This gives the protein CASRSNNEQFF.

There are a few counts of this clonotype. J is TRBJ1-1 and V is TRBV28, with a weak D call TRBD1 (5 bases). Germline V gene data show CDR1 as MDHEN and CDR2 as SYDVKM. The CDR3 extends over 12 amino acids. Trimming removed 5 bases from V and 7 bases from J, with 11 bases in between. The CDR3 is CASSTGLSEAFF. The CDR3, as DNA: TGTGCCAGCAGTACAGGACTAAGTGAAGCTTTCTTT.

This clonotype appeared a few times. This chain connects TRBV5-1 to TRBJ2-3; D may match TRBD1 or TRBD2 (5 bases each). Germline V CDR1 and CDR2: SGHRS, YFSETQ. V was pared by 3 bases and J by 0 bases, with 17 bases between. The CDR3 loop spans 17 amino acids. CDR3 sequence: CASSSGPFSTSTDTQYF. Written as DNA, the CDR3 is TGCGCCAGCAGCTCGGGACCGTTTTCAACTAGCACAGATACGCAGTATTTT.

The genes are TRBV12-3 or TRBV12-4 and TRBJ1-5, with D perhaps matching TRBD1 (6 bases). The CDR3 loop spans 16 amino acids. V gave up 5 bases and J gave up 4 bases, with 18 bases separating them. The CDR3 protein is CASSPQSTGLNQPQHF. The CDR3 coding sequence is TGTGCCAGCAGTCCGCAGTCCACAGGGTTAAATCAGCCCCAGCATTTT.

The rearrangement links TRBV7-8 to TRBJ2-1; a weak D match, TRBD1 (5 bases). The CDR3 has 14 amino acids. With 1 base removed from V and 9 bases from J, the gap between germline ends came to 13 bases. From germline, CDR1 is SGHVS and CDR2 FQNEAQ. CDR3 DNA: TGTGCCAGCAGCTTAGTAGGGGCTGGCCCTGAGCAGTTCTTC. Translating it yields CASSLVGAGPEQFF.

This rearrangement joins TRBV28 to TRBJ1-1; TRBD1 might be the D (5 bases). V shed 6 bases and J shed 5 bases, with 19 bases lying between them. The CDR3 runs 15 residues. CDR1 and CDR2 (germline): MDHEN, SYDVKM. For the CDR3, the DNA is TGTGCCAGCAGCCCTGGCTCGGGGGTAACAACTGAAGCTTTCTTT. Its protein is CASSPGSGVTTEAFF.